This paragraph reports one TCR beta chain. This sample stems from a study of T cell responses to AZD1222 COVID-19 vaccine. Sequencing was performed with immunoSEQ multiplex PCR; in TCRdb, only in-frame clones are kept and a portion is missing. The sample includes about 180,000 clones, 80% to 90% of them seen just once. Sample: peripheral blood, taken on day 0 of AZD1222 vaccination. This TCR was recovered from an adult in good health.

The CDR3 sequence: CATSRGGLRDSESEKLFF. The CDR3 DNA reads TGTGCCACCAGCAGAGGCGGATTAAGGGACAGTGAGTCAGAAAAACTGTTTTTT. The chain is built from TRBV15 and TRBJ1-4, with TRBD1 matching 7 bases. Germline loops: CDR1 LNHNV, CDR2 YYDKDF (reference sequence). The CDR3 runs to 18 residues. V shed 1 base, J shed 8 bases, and the junction held 16 bases outside the gene matches.